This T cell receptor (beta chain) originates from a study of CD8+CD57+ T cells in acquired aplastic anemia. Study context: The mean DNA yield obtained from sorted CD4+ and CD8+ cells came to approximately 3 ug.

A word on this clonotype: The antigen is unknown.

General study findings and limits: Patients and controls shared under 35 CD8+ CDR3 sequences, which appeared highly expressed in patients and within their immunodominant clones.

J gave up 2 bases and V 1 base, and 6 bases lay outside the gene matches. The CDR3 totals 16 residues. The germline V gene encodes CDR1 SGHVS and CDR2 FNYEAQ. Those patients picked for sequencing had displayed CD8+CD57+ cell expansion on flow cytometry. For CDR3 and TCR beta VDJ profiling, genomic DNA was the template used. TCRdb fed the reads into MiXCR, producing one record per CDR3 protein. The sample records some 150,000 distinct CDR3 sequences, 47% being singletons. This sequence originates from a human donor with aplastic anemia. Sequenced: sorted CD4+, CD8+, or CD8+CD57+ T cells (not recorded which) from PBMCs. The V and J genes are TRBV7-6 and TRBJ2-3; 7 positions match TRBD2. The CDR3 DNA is TGTGCCAGCAGCTTAGAGCCAGCGGGGTCCACAGATACGCAGTATTTT. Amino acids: CASSLEPAGSTDTQYF.